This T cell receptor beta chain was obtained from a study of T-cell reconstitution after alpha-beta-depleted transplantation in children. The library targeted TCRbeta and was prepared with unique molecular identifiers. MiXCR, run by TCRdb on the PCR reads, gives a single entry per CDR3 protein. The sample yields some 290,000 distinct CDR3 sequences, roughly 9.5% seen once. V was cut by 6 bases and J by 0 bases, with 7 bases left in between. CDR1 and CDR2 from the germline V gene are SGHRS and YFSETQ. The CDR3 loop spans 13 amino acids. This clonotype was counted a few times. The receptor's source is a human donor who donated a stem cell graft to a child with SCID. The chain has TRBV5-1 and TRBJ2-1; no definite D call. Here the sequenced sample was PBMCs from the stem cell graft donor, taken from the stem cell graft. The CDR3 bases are TGCGCCAGCAACACTCGCTCCTACAATGAGCAGTTCTTC. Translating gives CASNTRSYNEQFF.